Each of the 21 T cell receptor beta chains below was sequenced from the same sample in a study of OX40 agonist ivuxolimab in advanced cancers. TCRdb's copy holds only in-frame clones and misses some; the assay was immunoSEQ multiplex PCR. The sample has 70,000 to 90,000 clones, around four fifths seen once. Sequences were derived from CD4+ or CD8+ T cells sorted from blood, sampled in a trial of the OX40 agonist ivuxolimab. The receptors derive from an adult with an advanced solid tumor such as melanoma, head and neck, liver or kidney cancer.

The chain links TRBV9 to TRBJ2-1; D is undetermined. The germline V and J ends were trimmed by 3 bases and 6 bases, with 13 bases remaining between them. CDR3 length: 14 amino acids. CDR1 is SGDLS and CDR2 is YYNGEE in the germline V gene. The CDR3 spells CASSAVSVGNEQFF. CDR3 DNA: TGTGCCAGCAGCGCCGTGAGCGTGGGCAATGAGCAGTTCTTC.

This clone appeared once. The V and J genes are TRBV11-2 and TRBJ2-2; TRBD1 matches at 7 bases. The CDR3 totals 15 residues. With 2 bases clipped from V and 4 bases from J, the junction kept 4 bases outside the gene matches. Germline CDR1 SGHAT, CDR2 FQNNGV. DNA of the CDR3: TGTGCCAGCAGCTTAACAGGGGAAGGCACCGGGGAGCTGTTTTTT. It codes for CASSLTGEGTGELFF.

The DNA for the CDR3 is TGTGCCAGCAGCCAAAACAGGGGAGCGAACACCGGGGAGCTGTTTTTT. It translates to CASSQNRGANTGELFF. The gene calls are TRBV9 and TRBJ2-2, with TRBD1 matching 7 bases. Germline V gene data show CDR1 as SGDLS and CDR2 as YYNGEE. The CDR3 spans 16 residues. V lost 4 bases and J lost 0; bases outside the gene matches: 6.

The CDR3 DNA is TGTGCCAGCAGCCGACAGGGGTTCCAGAACGAGCAGTACTTC. Translation gives CASSRQGFQNEQYF. The V call is TRBV14, the J call TRBJ2-7; TRBD1 aligns across 8 bases. The germline CDR1 and CDR2 sequences are SGHDN and FVKESK. CDR3 length equals 14 residues. V gave up 4 bases and J gave up 5 bases; unmatched junction bases: 7.

V usage is TRBV7-2 and J usage is TRBJ2-1; D call uncertain. Germline CDR1 SGHTA, CDR2 FQGNSA. Trimming took 3 bases from V and 7 from J, leaving 4 bases between them. CDR3 size: 11 residues. CDR3 sequence: CASSLLNEQFF. Here the CDR3 DNA reads TGTGCCAGCAGCTTGTTGAATGAGCAGTTCTTC.

The rearrangement joins TRBV7-9 to TRBJ1-2, with 9 bases that match TRBD1. This CDR3 comprises 16 residues. CDR1 is SEHNR, CDR2 FQNEAQ, per germline (reference sequence). V trimming: 3 bases; J trimming: 7 bases; junction bases outside the gene matches: 12. CDR3 sequence reads: CASSFLQGATSGGYTF. DNA of the CDR3: TGTGCCAGCAGCTTTCTACAGGGGGCGACGTCTGGTGGCTACACCTTC.

The genes are TRBV11-2 and TRBJ2-1; the D is unclear. Trimming took off 5 bases at V and 1 base at J, with 6 bases between the two ends. The length of the CDR3 is 13 residues. CDR1 is SGHAT and CDR2 is FQNNGV in the germline V gene. The CDR3 protein is CASSPNSYNEQFF. CDR3 sequence (DNA): TGTGCCAGCAGCCCTAATTCCTACAATGAGCAGTTCTTC.

The chain employs TRBV9 and TRBJ1-4, with 7 bases that match TRBD1. This CDR3 has 14 amino acids. Unmatched junction bases numbered 8, after V lost 4 bases and J lost 8 bases. Germline assignment: CDR1 SGDLS and CDR2 YYNGEE. Written as DNA, the CDR3 is TGTGCCAGCAGCCCAGACAGGGTGGGAGAAAAACTGTTTTTT. Its protein is CASSPDRVGEKLFF.

This rearrangement joins TRBV5-4 to TRBJ1-6; the match to TRBD1 covers 7 bases. The ends lost 4 bases at V and 8 bases at J; junction bases unmatched: 3. Germline CDR1 is SGHNT and CDR2 is YYREEE (reference sequence). The CDR3 loop spans 13 amino acids. The CDR3 nucleotides are TGTGCCAGCAGCCCAGACAGGGATTCACCCCTCCACTTT. Protein product: CASSPDRDSPLHF.

The chain carries TRBV5-1 and TRBJ2-5; possibly TRBD2 for D (6 bases). This CDR3 spans 14 amino acids. The germline CDR1 and CDR2 sequences are SGHRS and YFSETQ. V gave up 3 bases and J gave up 5 bases, with 14 bases separating them. In DNA, the CDR3 is TGCGCCAGCAGCTCGGGGCGGGGTATGGAGACCCAGTACTTC. Encoded protein: CASSSGRGMETQYF.

The V gene is TRBV7-3, the J gene TRBJ1-6; a possible D gene is TRBD1 (6 bases). Looked up from germline, CDR1 is SGHTA and CDR2 is FQGTGA. V was clipped by 2 bases and J by 10 bases, with 18 bases between them. This CDR3 contains 16 residues. CDR3 DNA sequence: TGTGCCAGCAGCTTATCGGGCGCAGGGGCCCGGTCACCCCTCCACTTT. This encodes CASSLSGAGARSPLHF.

The chain carries TRBV29-1 and TRBJ2-5; D may be TRBD2 (6 bases). There are 13 residues in the CDR3. Trimming took off 4 bases at V and 5 bases at J, with 14 bases between the two ends. The germline gives CDR1 SQVTM, CDR2 ANQGSEA. CDR3 region: CSVASGGGETQYF. The CDR3 nucleotides read TGCAGCGTTGCTTCTGGTGGGGGGGAGACCCAGTACTTC.

This chain joins TRBV6-5 and TRBJ2-5; D is unresolved. The germline V gene has CDR1 MNHEY and CDR2 SVGAGI. The V and J ends lost 6 bases and 5 bases respectively, with 13 bases between them. This CDR3 contains 13 residues. Here the CDR3 DNA reads TGTGCCAGCAGCAACGACCCCTCGGAGACCCAGTACTTC. Amino acid sequence: CASSNDPSETQYF.

A single count supports this clone. V is TRBV19 and J is TRBJ2-5; D unresolved. This CDR3 comprises 13 residues. Trimming cost V 5 bases and J 3 bases, with 10 bases left between them. The germline V gene has CDR1 LNHDA and CDR2 SQIVND (reference sequence). CDR3 nucleotides: TGTGCCAGTAGTGCCCGCCGGGAAGAGACCCAGTACTTC. This codes for CASSARREETQYF. The variable domain in full, completed from reference TRBV19 and TRBJ2-5, reads DGGITQSPKYLFRKEGQNVTLSCEQNLNHDAMYWYRQDPGQGLRLIYYSQIVNDFQKGDIAEGYSVSREKKESFPLTVTSAQKNPTAFYLCASSARREETQYFGPGTRLLVL.

The rearrangement uses TRBV11-2 and TRBJ2-5; D may be TRBD1 (6 bases). Germline lookup yields CDR1 SGHAT and CDR2 FQNNGV. V lost 4 bases to trimming and J lost 2 bases, with 14 bases between them. There are 15 residues in the CDR3. CDR3 protein: CASSYGSTGQETQYF. CDR3 nucleotides: TGTGCCAGCAGCTATGGGTCGACAGGTCAAGAGACCCAGTACTTC. The whole variable domain, filled in from reference TRBV11-2 and TRBJ2-5, reads EAGVAQSPRYKIIEKRQSVAFWCNPISGHATLYWYQQILGQGPKLLIQFQNNGVVDDSQLPKDRFSAERLKGVDSTLKIQPAKLEDSAVYLCASSYGSTGQETQYFGPGTRLLVL.

The V and J genes are TRBV5-6 and TRBJ1-1, with unresolved D. The CDR3 runs 14 residues. Looked up from germline, CDR1 is SGHDT and CDR2 is YYEEEE. V dropped 4 bases and J dropped 6 bases, with 16 bases sitting between them. The DNA for the CDR3 is TGTGCCAGCAGCAAACCGAGGGTTGGGGCTGAAGCTTTCTTT. Encoded protein: CASSKPRVGAEAFF.

The chain couples TRBV15 to TRBJ2-1, with D perhaps matching TRBD1 (6 bases). Germline V CDR1 and CDR2: LNHNV, YYDKDF (reference sequence). The V gene lost 3 bases and the J gene lost 8 bases, with 11 bases spanning the gap. The CDR3 has 13 residues. CDR3 region: CATSRPQGYEQFF. The DNA of the CDR3 is TGTGCCACCAGCAGGCCTCAGGGGTATGAGCAGTTCTTC.

This sequence joins TRBV28 and TRBJ1-1, with D maybe TRBD1 (6 bases). Per the germline V gene, CDR1 is MDHEN and CDR2 is SYDVKM. This CDR3 region has 14 residues. V was cut by 2 bases and J by 4 bases, with 11 bases left in between. CDR3 sequence (DNA): TGTGCCAGCAGTTTACGGGACATAAGCACTGAAGCTTTCTTT. Protein product: CASSLRDISTEAFF.

The J gene is TRBJ2-7, the V gene TRBV5-6, with 8 bases lining up with TRBD1. Germline CDR1 reads SGHDT; CDR2 reads YYEEEE. The trim removed 3 bases at V and 5 bases at J, leaving 7 bases unmatched. The CDR3 length is 14 residues. In nucleotides, the CDR3 is TGTGCCAGCAGCTACGGACAGGGTTTACACGAGCAGTACTTC. Its translation is CASSYGQGLHEQYF.

The rearrangement uses TRBV5-6 and TRBJ2-7; D tentatively reads TRBD1 or TRBD2 (5 bases each). The CDR3 loop spans 19 amino acids. V was pared by 0 bases and J by 0 bases, with 22 bases between. Germline lookup yields CDR1 SGHDT and CDR2 YYEEEE. Here the CDR3 reads CASSLGGRHYWTLSYEQYF. Here the CDR3 DNA reads TGTGCCAGCAGCTTGGGGGGACGGCATTACTGGACACTCTCCTACGAGCAGTACTTC.

This rearrangement joins TRBV4-2 to TRBJ1-6; no reliable D call. Trimming took 0 bases from V and 8 from J, leaving 5 bases between them. The CDR3 contains 13 residues. Germline values: CDR1 LGHNA, CDR2 YNFKEQ. The CDR3 sequence: CASSQDGYSPLHF. For the CDR3, the DNA is TGTGCCAGCAGCCAAGATGGGTATTCACCCCTCCACTTT.